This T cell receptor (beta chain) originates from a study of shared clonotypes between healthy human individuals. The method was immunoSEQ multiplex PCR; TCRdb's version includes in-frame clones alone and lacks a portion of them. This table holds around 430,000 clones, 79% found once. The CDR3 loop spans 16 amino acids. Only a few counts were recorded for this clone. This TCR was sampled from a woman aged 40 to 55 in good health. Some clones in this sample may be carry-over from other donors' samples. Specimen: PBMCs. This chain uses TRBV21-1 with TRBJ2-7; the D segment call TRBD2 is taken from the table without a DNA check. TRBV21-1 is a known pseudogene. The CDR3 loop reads CASNGLAGVSIYEQYF. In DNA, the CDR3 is TGTGCCAGCAACGGACTAGCGGGAGTCTCCATATACGAGCAGTACTTC.